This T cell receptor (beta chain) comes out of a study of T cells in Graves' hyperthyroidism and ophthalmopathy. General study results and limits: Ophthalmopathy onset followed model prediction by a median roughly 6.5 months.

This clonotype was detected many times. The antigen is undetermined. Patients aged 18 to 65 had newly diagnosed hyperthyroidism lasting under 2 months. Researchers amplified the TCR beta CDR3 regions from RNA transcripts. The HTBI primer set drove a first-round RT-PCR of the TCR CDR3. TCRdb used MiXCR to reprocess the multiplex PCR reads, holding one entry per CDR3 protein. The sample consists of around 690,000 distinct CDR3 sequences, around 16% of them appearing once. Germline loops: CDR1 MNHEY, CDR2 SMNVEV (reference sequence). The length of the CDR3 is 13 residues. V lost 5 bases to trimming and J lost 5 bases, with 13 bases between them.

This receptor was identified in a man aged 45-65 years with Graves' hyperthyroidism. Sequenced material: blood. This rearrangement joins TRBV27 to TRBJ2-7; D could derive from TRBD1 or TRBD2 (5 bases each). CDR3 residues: CASSERGFNEQYF. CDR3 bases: TGTGCCAGCAGTGAGAGGGGTTTCAACGAGCAGTACTTC.